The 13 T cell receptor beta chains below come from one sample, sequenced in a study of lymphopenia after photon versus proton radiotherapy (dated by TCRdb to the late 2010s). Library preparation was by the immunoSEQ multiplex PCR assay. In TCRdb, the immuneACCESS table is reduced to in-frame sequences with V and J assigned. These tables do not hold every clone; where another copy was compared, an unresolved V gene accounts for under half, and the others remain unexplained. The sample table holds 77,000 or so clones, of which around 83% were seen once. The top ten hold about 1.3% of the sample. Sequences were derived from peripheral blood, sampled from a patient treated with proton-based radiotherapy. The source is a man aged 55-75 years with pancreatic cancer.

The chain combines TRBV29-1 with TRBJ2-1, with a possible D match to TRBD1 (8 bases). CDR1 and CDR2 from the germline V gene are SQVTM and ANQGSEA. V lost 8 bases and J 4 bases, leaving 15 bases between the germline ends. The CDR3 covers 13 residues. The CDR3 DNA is TGCAGCTCTACAGGGGGGGCATACAATGAGCAGTTCTTC. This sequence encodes CSSTGGAYNEQFF.

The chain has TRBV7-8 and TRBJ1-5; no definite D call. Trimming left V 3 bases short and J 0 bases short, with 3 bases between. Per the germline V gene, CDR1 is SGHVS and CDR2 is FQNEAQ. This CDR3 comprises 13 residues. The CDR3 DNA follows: TGTGCCAGCAGCTTGAATAGCAATCAGCCCCAGCATTTT. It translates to CASSLNSNQPQHF.

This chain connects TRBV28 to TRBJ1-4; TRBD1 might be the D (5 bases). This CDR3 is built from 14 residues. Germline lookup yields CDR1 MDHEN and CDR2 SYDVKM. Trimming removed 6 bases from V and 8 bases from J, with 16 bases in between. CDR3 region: CASSVGVRGEKLFF. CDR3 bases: TGTGCCAGCAGCGTTGGAGTTCGGGGGGAAAAACTGTTTTTT.

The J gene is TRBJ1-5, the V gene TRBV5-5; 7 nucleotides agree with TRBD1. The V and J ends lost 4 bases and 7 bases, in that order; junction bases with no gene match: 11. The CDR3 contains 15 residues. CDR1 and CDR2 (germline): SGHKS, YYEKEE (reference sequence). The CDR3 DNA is TGTGCCAGCAGCCGGCGACAGGGCGAGAACCAGCCCCAGCATTTT. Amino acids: CASSRRQGENQPQHF.

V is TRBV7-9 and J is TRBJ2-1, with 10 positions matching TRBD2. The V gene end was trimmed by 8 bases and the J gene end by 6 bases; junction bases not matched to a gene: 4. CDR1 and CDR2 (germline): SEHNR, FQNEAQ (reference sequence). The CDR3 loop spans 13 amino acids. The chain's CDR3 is CASVLAGRNEQFF. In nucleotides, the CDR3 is TGTGCCAGCGTACTAGCGGGACGCAATGAGCAGTTCTTC.

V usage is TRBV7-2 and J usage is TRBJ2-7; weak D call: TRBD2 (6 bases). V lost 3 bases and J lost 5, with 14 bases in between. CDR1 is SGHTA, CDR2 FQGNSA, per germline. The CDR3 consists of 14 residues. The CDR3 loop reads CASSFRGGTHEQYF. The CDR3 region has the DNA TGTGCCAGCAGCTTTCGGGGCGGGACCCACGAGCAGTACTTC.

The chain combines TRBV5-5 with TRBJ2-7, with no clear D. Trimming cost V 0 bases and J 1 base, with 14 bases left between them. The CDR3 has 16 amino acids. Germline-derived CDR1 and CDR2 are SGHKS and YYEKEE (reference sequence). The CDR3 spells CASSLGGWLRSYEQYF. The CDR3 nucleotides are TGTGCCAGCAGCTTGGGTGGATGGCTGAGATCCTACGAGCAGTACTTC.

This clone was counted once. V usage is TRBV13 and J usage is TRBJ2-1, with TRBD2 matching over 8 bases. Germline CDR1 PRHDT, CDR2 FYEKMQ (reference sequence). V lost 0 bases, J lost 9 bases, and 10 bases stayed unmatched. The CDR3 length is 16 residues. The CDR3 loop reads CASSLGLAGVVSEQFF. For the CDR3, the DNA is TGTGCCAGCAGCTTAGGCCTAGCGGGCGTGGTATCTGAGCAGTTCTTC.

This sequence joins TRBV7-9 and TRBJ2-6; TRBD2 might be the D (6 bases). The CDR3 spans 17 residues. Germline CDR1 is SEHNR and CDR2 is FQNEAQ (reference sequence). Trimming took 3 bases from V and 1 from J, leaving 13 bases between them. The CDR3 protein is CASSFRRGLSGANVLTF. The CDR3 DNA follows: TGTGCCAGCAGCTTCAGACGGGGACTGTCTGGGGCCAACGTCCTGACTTTC.

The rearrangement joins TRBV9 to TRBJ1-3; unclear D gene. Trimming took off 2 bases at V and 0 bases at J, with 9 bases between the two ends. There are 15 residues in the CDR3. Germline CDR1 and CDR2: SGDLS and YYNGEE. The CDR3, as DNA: TGTGCCAGCAGCGTCGAACCTACCTCTGGAAACACCATATATTTT. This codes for CASSVEPTSGNTIYF.

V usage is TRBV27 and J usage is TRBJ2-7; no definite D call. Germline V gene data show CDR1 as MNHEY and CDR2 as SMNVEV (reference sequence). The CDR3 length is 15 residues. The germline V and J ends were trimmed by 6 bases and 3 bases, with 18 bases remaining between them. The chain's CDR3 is CASSPLSSAFYEQYF. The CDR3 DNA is TGTGCCAGCAGCCCACTTTCAAGTGCATTCTACGAGCAGTACTTC.

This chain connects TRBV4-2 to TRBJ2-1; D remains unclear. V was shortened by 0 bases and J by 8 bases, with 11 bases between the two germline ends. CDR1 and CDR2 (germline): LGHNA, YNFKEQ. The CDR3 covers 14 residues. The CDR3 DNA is TGTGCCAGCAGCCAAGATCTTCATTTGCATGAGCAGTTCTTC. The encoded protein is CASSQDLHLHEQFF.

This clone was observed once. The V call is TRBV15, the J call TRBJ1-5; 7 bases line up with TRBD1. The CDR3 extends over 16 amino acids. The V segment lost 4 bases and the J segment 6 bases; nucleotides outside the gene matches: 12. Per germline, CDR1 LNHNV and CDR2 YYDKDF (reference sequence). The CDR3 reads CATSKHVGGAGQPQHF. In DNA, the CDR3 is TGTGCCACCAGCAAACATGTAGGGGGCGCGGGTCAGCCCCAGCATTTT.